The 22 T cell receptor beta chains below were found in one sample sequenced in a study of T cell responses to AZD1222 COVID-19 vaccine. The assay was immunoSEQ multiplex PCR, and TCRdb's table has in-frame clones only and misses some. Here the sample spans 50,000 to 60,000 clones, around 80% being singletons. Sequenced here: peripheral blood, sampled 28 days after the second AZD1222 dose. The receptor source for this set is an adult who received the AZD1222 COVID-19 vaccine.

The V call is TRBV5-1, the J call TRBJ2-3, with 7 positions matching TRBD1. The CDR3 is 15 amino acids. Looked up from germline, CDR1 is SGHRS and CDR2 is YFSETQ. V was clipped by 3 bases and J by 0 bases; unmatched bases: 4. The CDR3 sequence is CASSSWTGSTDTQYF. CDR3 nucleotides: TGCGCCAGCAGCTCGTGGACAGGTAGCACAGATACGCAGTATTTT.

This clone was found once. V usage is TRBV7-9 and J usage is TRBJ2-6; D may be TRBD1 or TRBD2 (5 bases each). The CDR3 loop spans 17 amino acids. Germline loops: CDR1 SEHNR, CDR2 FQNEAQ (reference sequence). Trimming shortened V by 0 bases and J by 0 bases, and 9 bases separated the two germline ends. The CDR3 DNA reads as TGTGCCAGCAGCTTAGCGGGACGGTACTCTGGGGCCAACGTCCTGACTTTC. This translates into CASSLAGRYSGANVLTF. The full variable domain, in which reference TRBV7-9 and TRBJ2-6 provide the parts outside the CDR3, is DTGVSQNPRHKITKRGQNVTFRCDPISEHNRLYWYRQTLGQGPEFLTYFQNEAQLEKSRLLSDRFSAERPKGSFSTLEIQRTEQGDSAMYLCASSLAGRYSGANVLTFGAGSRLTVL.

This sequence joins TRBV10-3 and TRBJ1-5; D gene unclear. The CDR3 extends over 15 amino acids. Trimming stripped 0 bases from V and 3 bases from J, with 9 bases between. The germline V gene encodes CDR1 ENHRY and CDR2 SYGVKD. The DNA for the CDR3 is TGTGCCATCAGTGAGTCGAGACGGAACAATCAGCCCCAGCATTTT. Its protein is CAISESRRNNQPQHF.

This clone showed up just a few times. The chain recombines TRBV30 with TRBJ1-5; a weak D match, TRBD1 (6 bases). The CDR3 contains 13 residues. Germline values: CDR1 GTSNPN, CDR2 SVGIG (reference sequence). V was pared by 5 bases and J by 11 bases, with 19 bases between. CDR3 sequence reads: CAWSGTPSGTQHF. Here the CDR3 DNA reads TGTGCCTGGTCCGGGACACCCTCAGGTACCCAGCATTTT. Together with reference TRBV30 and TRBJ1-5, the CDR3 gives the full variable domain: SQTIHQWPATLVQPVGSPLSLECTVEGTSNPNLYWYRQAAGRGLQLLFYSVGIGQISSEVPQNLSASRPQDRQFILSSKKLLLSDSGFYLCAWSGTPSGTQHFGDGTRLSIL.

This clone was seen once. The chain joins TRBV6-5 to TRBJ2-4; the match to TRBD1 covers 7 bases. The V gene's germline CDR1 is MNHEY and CDR2 SVGAGI. There are 15 residues in the CDR3. V was clipped by 0 bases and J by 13 bases; unmatched bases: 12. CDR3 protein: CASSYSRTGEAVQYF. Written as DNA, the CDR3 is TGTGCCAGCAGTTACTCGAGAACAGGGGAAGCGGTCCAGTACTTC.

The V call is TRBV6-5, the J call TRBJ2-3; TRBD2 aligns across 8 bases. The CDR3 is made up of 14 amino acids. Germline V CDR1 and CDR2: MNHEY, SVGAGI. Trimming took 8 bases from V and 1 from J; bases not matched to a gene: 5. The chain's CDR3 is CASHGTRRTDTQYF. In nucleotides, the CDR3 is TGTGCCAGCCACGGGACTAGGCGCACAGATACGCAGTATTTT.

The V gene is TRBV9, the J gene TRBJ2-7; TRBD1 matches 10 bases. V trimming: 4 bases; J trimming: 4 bases; junction bases outside the gene matches: 8. CDR1 is SGDLS and CDR2 is YYNGEE in the germline V gene. The CDR3 length is 15 residues. The CDR3 region is CASSPRTGGVYEQYF. CDR3 sequence (DNA): TGTGCCAGCAGCCCGCGGACAGGGGGGGTGTACGAGCAGTACTTC.

This chain links TRBV11-3 with TRBJ2-2; tentatively, D is TRBD2 (6 bases). Trimming pared 5 bases from V and 5 bases from J, leaving 21 bases between. This CDR3 has 17 amino acids. The germline CDR1 and CDR2 sequences are SGHNT and YENEEA. The CDR3 region has the DNA TGTGCCAGCAGCGAGGGGCTCCATAAGAGCGGGACCGGGGAGCTGTTTTTT. It translates to CASSEGLHKSGTGELFF.

This clone was found once. J is TRBJ2-4 and V is TRBV2, with TRBD2 matching 7 bases. Per the germline V gene, CDR1 is SNHLY and CDR2 is FYNNEI. V lost 6 bases, J lost 1 base, and 12 bases stayed unmatched. The CDR3 totals 17 residues. CDR3 DNA: TGTGCCAGCAGCAAGGATGCAGCGGGATGGGCCAAAAACATTCAGTACTTC. Amino acids: CASSKDAAGWAKNIQYF. The whole variable domain, remainder taken from reference TRBV2 and TRBJ2-4, is EPEVTQTPSHQVTQMGQEVILRCVPISNHLYFYWYRQILGQKVEFLVSFYNNEISEKSEIFDDQFSVERPDGSNFTLKIRSTKLEDSAMYFCASSKDAAGWAKNIQYFGAGTRLSVL.

V is TRBV29-1 and J is TRBJ1-2; D unresolved. There are 12 residues in the CDR3. The germline CDR1 and CDR2 sequences are SQVTM and ANQGSEA. The V end was cut by 5 bases, the J end by 5 bases, with 12 bases between. The CDR3 reads CSVWTGEYGYTF. DNA of the CDR3: TGCAGCGTTTGGACGGGAGAGTATGGCTACACCTTC.

The chain is built from TRBV27 and TRBJ2-7; weak D call: TRBD1 (6 bases). The V end was cut by 5 bases, the J end by 0 bases, with 11 bases between. The CDR3 is made up of 14 amino acids. The germline CDR1 and CDR2 sequences are MNHEY and SMNVEV (reference sequence). CDR3 amino acids: CASSRQVLSYEQYF. Written as DNA, the CDR3 is TGTGCCAGCAGTCGACAGGTCCTCTCCTACGAGCAGTACTTC.

The chain joins TRBV6-5 to TRBJ1-3, with D maybe TRBD1 (5 bases). Germline loops: CDR1 MNHEY, CDR2 SVGAGI. The ends were cut back, 4 bases at V and 1 base at J, with 14 bases in the middle. The CDR3 is made up of 16 amino acids. In DNA, the CDR3 is TGTGCCAGCAGTTTTAGGGGCCGGCTTTCTGGAAACACCATATATTTT. Translated: CASSFRGRLSGNTIYF.

The chain has TRBV19 and TRBJ2-7, with TRBD1 identical over 7 bases. The junction had 4 bases not matched to a gene; V was cut back by 5 bases and J by 6 bases. The CDR3 runs to 12 residues. Germline V gene sequence: CDR1 LNHDA, CDR2 SQIVND (reference sequence). The CDR3 is CASSRQGGEQYF. The CDR3 DNA sequence: TGTGCCAGTAGTCGACAGGGCGGCGAGCAGTACTTC.

The rearrangement links TRBV3-1 (or the pseudogene TRBV3-2) to TRBJ1-2; tentative D call: TRBD1 (5 bases). The CDR3 length is 15 residues. The germline V and J ends were trimmed by 1 base and 8 bases, with 17 bases remaining between them. The germline V gene encodes CDR1 LGHDT and CDR2 YNNKEL (reference sequence). The CDR3 protein is CASSQVWSTDRGYTF. The CDR3 DNA sequence: TGTGCCAGCAGCCAAGTGTGGTCGACAGACCGGGGCTACACCTTC.

The chain employs TRBV18 and TRBJ1-1, with D possibly matching TRBD1 (5 bases). The V end was cut by 2 bases, the J end by 8 bases, with 12 bases between. The CDR3 runs 13 residues. Per germline, CDR1 KGHSH and CDR2 LQKENI. The chain's CDR3 is CASSPKGSGEAFF. The CDR3 DNA follows: TGTGCCAGCTCACCAAAAGGTTCAGGGGAAGCTTTCTTT.

The chain links TRBV7-8 to TRBJ2-1; 9 bases fit TRBD1. This CDR3 comprises 16 residues. Germline CDR1 SGHVS, CDR2 FQNEAQ. V gave up 4 bases and J gave up 2 bases; unmatched junction bases: 6. CDR3 in DNA: TGTGCCAGCAGCTCGAGTAGGGACAGGGCCTACAATGAGCAGTTCTTC. Amino acids: CASSSSRDRAYNEQFF.

This rearrangement joins TRBV28 to TRBJ2-7; 11 bases align to TRBD1. CDR1 is MDHEN, CDR2 SYDVKM, per germline. CDR3 length: 14 amino acids. V gave up 6 bases and J gave up 3 bases; unmatched junction bases: 4. The CDR3 here is CASSSGTGGYEQYF. The CDR3 DNA follows: TGTGCCAGCAGCTCCGGGACAGGGGGCTACGAGCAGTACTTC.

The rearrangement links TRBV3-1 (or the pseudogene TRBV3-2) to TRBJ2-6; D gene ambiguous. The germline V gene has CDR1 LGHDT and CDR2 YNNKEL (reference sequence). V lost 3 bases to trimming and J lost 0 bases, with 9 bases between them. The length of the CDR3 is 16 residues. CDR3 nucleotide sequence: TGTGCCAGCAGCCAGGATAAATTCTCTGGGGCCAACGTCCTGACTTTC. Amino acids: CASSQDKFSGANVLTF.

This rearrangement joins TRBV9 to TRBJ1-3; D unclear. The CDR3 totals 14 residues. CDR1 SGDLS and CDR2 YYNGEE come from the germline V gene. V was shortened by 5 bases and J by 2 bases, with 11 bases between the two germline ends. This CDR3 is CASSRSSTGNTIYF. DNA of the CDR3: TGTGCCAGCAGTCGTAGCAGTACTGGAAACACCATATATTTT.

The chain employs TRBV29-1 and TRBJ1-1, with unresolved D. The germline gives CDR1 SQVTM, CDR2 ANQGSEA. V shed 7 bases and J shed 6 bases, with 12 bases lying between them. CDR3 length: 11 residues. CDR3 coding DNA: TGCAGCGCCCACCTAGGATCTGAAGCTTTCTTT. Translation gives CSAHLGSEAFF.

The chain recombines TRBV5-5 with TRBJ2-3; the D gene could be TRBD1 or TRBD2 (5 bases each). Germline-derived CDR1 and CDR2 are SGHKS and YYEKEE (reference sequence). The CDR3 has 14 residues. V shed 6 bases and J shed 0 bases, with 11 bases lying between them. CDR3 loop: CASTGTVSTDTQYF. CDR3 DNA: TGTGCCAGCACCGGGACGGTAAGCACAGATACGCAGTATTTT. Complete variable domain (other parts from reference TRBV5-5 and TRBJ2-3): DAGVTQSPTHLIKTRGQQVTLRCSPISGHKSVSWYQQVLGQGPQFIFQYYEKEERGRGNFPDRFSARQFPNYSSELNVNALLLGDSALYLCASTGTVSTDTQYFGPGTRLTVL.

This clone was counted between two and nine times. The rearrangement joins TRBV29-1 to TRBJ1-1; D may be TRBD1 (5 bases). Trimming pared 3 bases from V and 3 bases from J, leaving 14 bases between. Germline CDR1 is SQVTM and CDR2 is ANQGSEA. The CDR3 sequence is 14 residues long. CDR3 nucleotides: TGCAGCGTTGATCGGACACCTCAAGACACTGAAGCTTTCTTT. It translates to CSVDRTPQDTEAFF. Drawing the rest from reference TRBV29-1 and TRBJ1-1, the complete variable domain is SAVISQKPSRDICQRGTSLTIQCQVDSQVTMMFWYRQQPGQSLTLIATANQGSEATYESGFVIDKFPISRPNLTFSTLTVSNMSPEDSSIYLCSVDRTPQDTEAFFGQGTRLTVV.